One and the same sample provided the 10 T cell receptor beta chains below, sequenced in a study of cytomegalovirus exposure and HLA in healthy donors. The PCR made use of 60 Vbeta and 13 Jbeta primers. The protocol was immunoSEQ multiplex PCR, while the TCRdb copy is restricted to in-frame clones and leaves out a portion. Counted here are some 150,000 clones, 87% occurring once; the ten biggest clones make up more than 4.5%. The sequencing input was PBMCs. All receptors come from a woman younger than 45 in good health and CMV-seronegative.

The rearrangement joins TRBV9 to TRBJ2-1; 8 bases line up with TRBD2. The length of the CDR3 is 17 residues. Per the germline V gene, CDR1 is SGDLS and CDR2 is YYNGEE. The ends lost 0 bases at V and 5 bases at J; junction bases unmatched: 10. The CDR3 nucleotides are TGTGCCAGCAGCGTAGAGGGGAGCGGGGGCGAAAACAATGAGCAGTTCTTC. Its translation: CASSVEGSGGENNEQFF.

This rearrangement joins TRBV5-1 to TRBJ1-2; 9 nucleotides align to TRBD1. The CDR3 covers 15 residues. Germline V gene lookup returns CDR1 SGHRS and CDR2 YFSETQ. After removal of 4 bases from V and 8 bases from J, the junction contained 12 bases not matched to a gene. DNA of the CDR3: TGCGCCAGCAGCAAAGGGACAGGGCCCAGGGGGGGCTACACCTTC. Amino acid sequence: CASSKGTGPRGGYTF.

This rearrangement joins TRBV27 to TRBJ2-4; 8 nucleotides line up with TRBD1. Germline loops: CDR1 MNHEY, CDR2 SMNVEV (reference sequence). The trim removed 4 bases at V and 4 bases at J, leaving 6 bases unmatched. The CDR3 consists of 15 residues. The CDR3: CASSSPGQEKNIQYF. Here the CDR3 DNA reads TGTGCCAGCAGTTCCCCGGGACAGGAAAAAAACATTCAGTACTTC.

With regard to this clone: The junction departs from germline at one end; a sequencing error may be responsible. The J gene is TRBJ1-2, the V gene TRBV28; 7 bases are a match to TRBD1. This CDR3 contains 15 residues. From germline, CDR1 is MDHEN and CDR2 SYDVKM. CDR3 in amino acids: CASEVIGGGGYGYPF. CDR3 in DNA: TGTGCCAGCGAAGTTATTGGAGGGGGCGGCTATGGCTACCCCTTC.

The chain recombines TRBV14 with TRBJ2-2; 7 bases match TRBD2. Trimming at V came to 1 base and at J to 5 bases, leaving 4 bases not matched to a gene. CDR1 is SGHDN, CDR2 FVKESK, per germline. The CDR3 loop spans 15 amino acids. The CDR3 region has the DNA TGTGCCAGCAGCCAAGTAGCGGGTTATACCGGGGAGCTGTTTTTT. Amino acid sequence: CASSQVAGYTGELFF.

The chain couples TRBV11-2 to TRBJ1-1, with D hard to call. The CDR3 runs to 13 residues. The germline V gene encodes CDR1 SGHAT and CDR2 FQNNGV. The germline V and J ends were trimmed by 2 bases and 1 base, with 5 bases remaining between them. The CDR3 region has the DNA TGTGCCAGCAGCTTAAGCGAGAACACTGAAGCTTTCTTT. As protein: CASSLSENTEAFF.

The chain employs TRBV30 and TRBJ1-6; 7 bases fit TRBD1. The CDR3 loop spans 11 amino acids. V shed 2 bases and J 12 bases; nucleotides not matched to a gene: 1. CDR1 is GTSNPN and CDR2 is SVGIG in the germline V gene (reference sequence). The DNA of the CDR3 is TGTGCCTGGAGTCAGGGGGGACCCCTCCACTTT. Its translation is CAWSQGGPLHF.

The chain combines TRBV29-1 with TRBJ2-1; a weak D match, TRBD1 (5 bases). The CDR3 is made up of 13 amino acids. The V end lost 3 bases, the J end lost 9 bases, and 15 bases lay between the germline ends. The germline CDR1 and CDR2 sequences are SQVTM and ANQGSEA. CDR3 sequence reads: CSVDKGAGCEQFF. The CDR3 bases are TGCAGCGTTGATAAAGGGGCAGGGTGTGAGCAGTTCTTC.

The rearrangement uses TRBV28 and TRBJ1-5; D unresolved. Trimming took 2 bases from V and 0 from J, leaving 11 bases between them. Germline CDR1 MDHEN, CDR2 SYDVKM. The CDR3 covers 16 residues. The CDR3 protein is CASSLVAGISNQPQHF. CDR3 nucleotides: TGTGCCAGCAGTTTAGTTGCCGGTATTAGCAATCAGCCCCAGCATTTT.

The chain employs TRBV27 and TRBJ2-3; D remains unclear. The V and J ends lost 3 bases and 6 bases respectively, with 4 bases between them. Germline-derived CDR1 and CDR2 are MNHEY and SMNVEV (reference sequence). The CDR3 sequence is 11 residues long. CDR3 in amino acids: CASSFGDTQYF. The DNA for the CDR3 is TGTGCCAGCAGTTTCGGTGATACGCAGTATTTT.